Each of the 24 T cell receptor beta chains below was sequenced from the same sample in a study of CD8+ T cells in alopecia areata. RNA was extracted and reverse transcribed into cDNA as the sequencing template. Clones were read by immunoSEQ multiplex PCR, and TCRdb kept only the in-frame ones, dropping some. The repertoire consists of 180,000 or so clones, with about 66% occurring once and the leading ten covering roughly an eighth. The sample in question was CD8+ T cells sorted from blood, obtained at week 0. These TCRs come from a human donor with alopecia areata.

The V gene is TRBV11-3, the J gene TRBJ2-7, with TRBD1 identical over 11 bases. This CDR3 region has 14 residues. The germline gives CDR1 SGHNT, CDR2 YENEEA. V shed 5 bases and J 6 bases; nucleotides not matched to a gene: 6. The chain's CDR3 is CASSGTGGSGEQYF. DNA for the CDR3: TGTGCCAGCAGCGGGACAGGGGGATCGGGCGAGCAGTACTTC.

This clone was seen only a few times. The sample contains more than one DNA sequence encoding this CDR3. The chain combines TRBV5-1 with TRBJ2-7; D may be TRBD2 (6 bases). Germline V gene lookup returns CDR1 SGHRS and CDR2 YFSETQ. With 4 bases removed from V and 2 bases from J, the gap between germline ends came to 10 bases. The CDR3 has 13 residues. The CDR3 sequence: CASSHGGTYEQYF. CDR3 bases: TGCGCCAGCAGCCACGGGGGAACCTACGAGCAGTACTTC.

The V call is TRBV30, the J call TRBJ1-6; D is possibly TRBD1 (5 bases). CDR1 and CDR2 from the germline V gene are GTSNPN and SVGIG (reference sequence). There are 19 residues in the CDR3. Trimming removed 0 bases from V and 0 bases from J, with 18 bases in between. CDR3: CAWSVRPHGGSSYNSPLHF. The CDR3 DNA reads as TGTGCCTGGAGTGTAAGGCCCCACGGGGGGAGCTCCTATAATTCACCCCTCCACTTT.

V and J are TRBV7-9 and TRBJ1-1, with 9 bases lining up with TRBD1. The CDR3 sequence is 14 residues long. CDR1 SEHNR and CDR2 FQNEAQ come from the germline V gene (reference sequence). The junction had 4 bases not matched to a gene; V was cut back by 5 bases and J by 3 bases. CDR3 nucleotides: TGTGCCAGCAGCACCGGGACAGGGTACACTGAAGCTTTCTTT. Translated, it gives CASSTGTGYTEAFF.

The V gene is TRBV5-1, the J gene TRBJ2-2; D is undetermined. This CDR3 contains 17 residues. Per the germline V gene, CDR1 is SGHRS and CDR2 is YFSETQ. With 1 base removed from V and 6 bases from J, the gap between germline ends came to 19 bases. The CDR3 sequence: CASSLPPEGWKPGELFF. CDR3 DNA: TGCGCCAGCAGCTTGCCGCCTGAAGGGTGGAAGCCCGGGGAGCTGTTTTTT.

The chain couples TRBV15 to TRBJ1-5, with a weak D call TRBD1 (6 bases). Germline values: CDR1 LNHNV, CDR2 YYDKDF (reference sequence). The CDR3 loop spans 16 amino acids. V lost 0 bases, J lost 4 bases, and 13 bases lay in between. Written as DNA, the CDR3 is TGTGCCACCAGCAGAGATCGGGCAGGGGCGAATCAGCCCCAGCATTTT. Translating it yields CATSRDRAGANQPQHF.

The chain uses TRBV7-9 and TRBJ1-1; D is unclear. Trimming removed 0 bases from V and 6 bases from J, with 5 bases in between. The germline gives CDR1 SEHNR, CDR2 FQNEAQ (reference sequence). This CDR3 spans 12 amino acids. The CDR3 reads CASSLARAEAFF. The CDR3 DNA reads TGTGCCAGCAGCTTAGCACGTGCTGAAGCTTTCTTT.

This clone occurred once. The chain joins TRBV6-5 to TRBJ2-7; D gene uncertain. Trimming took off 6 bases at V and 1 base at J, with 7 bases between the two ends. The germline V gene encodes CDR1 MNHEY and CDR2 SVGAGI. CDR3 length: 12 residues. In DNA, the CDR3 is TGTGCCAGCAGAGCCCTTTCCTACGAGCAGTACTTC. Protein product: CASRALSYEQYF.

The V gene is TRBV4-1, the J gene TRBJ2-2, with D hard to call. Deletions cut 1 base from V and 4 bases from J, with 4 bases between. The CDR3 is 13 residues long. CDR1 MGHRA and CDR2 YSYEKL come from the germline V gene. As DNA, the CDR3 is TGCGCCAGCAGCCAAGGATCCACCGGGGAGCTGTTTTTT. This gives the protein CASSQGSTGELFF.

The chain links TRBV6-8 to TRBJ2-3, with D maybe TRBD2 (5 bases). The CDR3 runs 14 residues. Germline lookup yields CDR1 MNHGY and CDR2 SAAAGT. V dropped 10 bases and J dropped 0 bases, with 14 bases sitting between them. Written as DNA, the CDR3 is TGTGCCAACAAGGGAGAAACTAGCACAGATACGCAGTATTTT. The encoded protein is CANKGETSTDTQYF.

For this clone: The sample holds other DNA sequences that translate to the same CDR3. CDR3 protein: CSAGVNTEAFF. As DNA, the CDR3 is TGCAGTGCGGGGGTGAACACTGAAGCTTTCTTT. This chain joins TRBV20-1 and TRBJ1-1, with D possibly matching TRBD1 (5 bases). V was pared by 6 bases and J by 0 bases, with 5 bases between. Germline-derived CDR1 and CDR2 are DFQATT and SNEGSKA (reference sequence). The CDR3 spans 11 residues.

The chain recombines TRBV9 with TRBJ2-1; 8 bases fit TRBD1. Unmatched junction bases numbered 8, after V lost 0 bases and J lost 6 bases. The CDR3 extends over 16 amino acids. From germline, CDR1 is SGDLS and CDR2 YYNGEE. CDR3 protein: CASSVGAGTGANEQFF. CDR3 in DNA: TGTGCCAGCAGCGTAGGAGCCGGGACAGGAGCCAATGAGCAGTTCTTC.

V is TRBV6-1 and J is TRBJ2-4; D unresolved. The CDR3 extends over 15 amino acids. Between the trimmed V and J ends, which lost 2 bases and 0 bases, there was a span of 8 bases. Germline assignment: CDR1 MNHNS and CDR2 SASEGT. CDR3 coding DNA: TGTGCCAGCAGTGAATCGTTCCTAGCCAAAAACATTCAGTACTTC. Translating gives CASSESFLAKNIQYF.

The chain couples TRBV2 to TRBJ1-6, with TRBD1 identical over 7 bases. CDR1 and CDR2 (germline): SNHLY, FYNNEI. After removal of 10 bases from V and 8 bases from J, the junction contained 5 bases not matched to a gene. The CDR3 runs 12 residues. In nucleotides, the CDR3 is TGTGCCAACCGGGACAGACATTCACCCCTCCACTTT. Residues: CANRDRHSPLHF.

CDR3 region: CASSPKDRGPYEQYF. CDR3 DNA: TGCGCCAGCAGCCCAAAGGACAGGGGGCCCTACGAGCAGTACTTC. The J gene is TRBJ2-7, the V gene TRBV4-1; 11 bases match TRBD1. The CDR3 has 15 residues. Looked up from germline, CDR1 is MGHRA and CDR2 is YSYEKL. With 4 bases clipped from V and 2 bases from J, the junction kept 4 bases outside the gene matches.

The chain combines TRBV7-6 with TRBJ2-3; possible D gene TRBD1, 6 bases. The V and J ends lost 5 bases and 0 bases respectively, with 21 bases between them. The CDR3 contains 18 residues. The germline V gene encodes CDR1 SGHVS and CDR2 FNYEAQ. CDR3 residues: CASSLRQDYDSSTDTQYF. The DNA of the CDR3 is TGTGCCAGCAGCCTTCGACAGGATTATGACTCTAGCACAGATACGCAGTATTTT. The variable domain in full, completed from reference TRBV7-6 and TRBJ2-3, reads GAGVSQSPRYKVTKRGQDVALRCDPISGHVSLYWYRQALGQGPEFLTYFNYEAQQDKSGLPNDRFSAERPEGSISTLTIQRTEQRDSAMYRCASSLRQDYDSSTDTQYFGPGTRLTVL.

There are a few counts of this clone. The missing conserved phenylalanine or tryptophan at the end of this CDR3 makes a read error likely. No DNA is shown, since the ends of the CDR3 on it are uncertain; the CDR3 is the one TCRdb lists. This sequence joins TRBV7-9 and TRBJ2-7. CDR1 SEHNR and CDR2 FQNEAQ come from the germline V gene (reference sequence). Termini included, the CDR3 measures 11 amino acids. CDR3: CASSLGPIRFI.

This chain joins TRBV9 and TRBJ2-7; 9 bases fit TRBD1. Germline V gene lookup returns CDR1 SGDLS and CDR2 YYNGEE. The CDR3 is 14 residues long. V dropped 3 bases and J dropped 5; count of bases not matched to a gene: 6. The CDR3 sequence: CASSGGQGFDEQYF. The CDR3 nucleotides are TGTGCCAGCAGCGGGGGACAGGGTTTCGACGAGCAGTACTTC.

The CDR3 DNA sequence: TGTGCCAGCAGTCCCAGGGTCGGGAGTCCTGAAGCTTTCTTT. Amino acids: CASSPRVGSPEAFF. The rearrangement links TRBV6-5 to TRBJ1-1; possible D gene TRBD1, 5 bases. Germline CDR1 reads MNHEY; CDR2 reads SVGAGI. The V gene lost 5 bases and the J gene lost 6 bases, with 16 bases spanning the gap. This CDR3 has 14 amino acids.

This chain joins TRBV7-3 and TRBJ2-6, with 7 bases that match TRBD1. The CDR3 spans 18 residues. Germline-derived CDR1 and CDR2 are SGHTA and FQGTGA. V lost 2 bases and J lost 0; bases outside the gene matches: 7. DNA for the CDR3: TGTGCCAGCAGCTTACAGGGGGAGAATCACTCTGGGGCCAACGTCCTGACTTTC. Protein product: CASSLQGENHSGANVLTF.

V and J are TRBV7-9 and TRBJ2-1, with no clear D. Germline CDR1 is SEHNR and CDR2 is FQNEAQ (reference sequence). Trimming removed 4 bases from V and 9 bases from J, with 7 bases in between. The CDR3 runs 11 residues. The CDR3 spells CASSSILEQFF. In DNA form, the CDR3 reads TGTGCCAGCAGCTCAATACTTGAGCAGTTCTTC.

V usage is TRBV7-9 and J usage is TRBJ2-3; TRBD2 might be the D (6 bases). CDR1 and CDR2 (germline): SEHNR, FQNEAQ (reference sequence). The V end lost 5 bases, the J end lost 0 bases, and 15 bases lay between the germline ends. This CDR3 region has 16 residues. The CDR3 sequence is CASSPRGLGSTDTQYF. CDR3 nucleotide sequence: TGTGCCAGCAGCCCCCGGGGACTGGGGAGCACAGATACGCAGTATTTT.

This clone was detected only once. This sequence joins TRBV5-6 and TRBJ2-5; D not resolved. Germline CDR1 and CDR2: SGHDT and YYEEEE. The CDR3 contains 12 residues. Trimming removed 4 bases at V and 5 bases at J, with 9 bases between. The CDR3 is CASSHTGETQYF. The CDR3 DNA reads TGTGCCAGCAGCCACACGGGTGAGACCCAGTACTTC.

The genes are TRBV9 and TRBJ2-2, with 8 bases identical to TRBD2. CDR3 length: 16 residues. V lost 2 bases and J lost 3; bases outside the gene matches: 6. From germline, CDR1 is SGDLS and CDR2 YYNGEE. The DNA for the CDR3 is TGTGCCAGCAGCGTTAGCGGGGCGAGCTACACCGGGGAGCTGTTTTTT. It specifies CASSVSGASYTGELFF.